A selection of T cell receptor beta chains follows, all from one sample in a study of early T cells in non-severe SARS-CoV-2 infection. One entry per CDR3 protein, called by TCRdb with MiXCR from the 5' RACE reads. The data show 40,000 to 45,000 distinct CDR3 sequences, with 5.5% to 7.5% seen just once and around 21% held by the top ten. Sequencing was performed on whole blood, taken at baseline. These receptors all come from an adult who was a healthcare worker with PCR-confirmed SARS-CoV-2 infection or an uninfected control (not recorded which). Both conserved end residues are trimmed from each CDR3.

CDR3 protein: SARVGSGRATDTQY; J gene: TRBJ2-3; CDR3 length: 14; V gene: TRBV20-1
CDR3 protein: ASSETRQGGGYT; J gene: TRBJ1-2; CDR3 length: 12; V gene: TRBV6-1
CDR3 protein: ASSLGIAALYEQY; J gene: TRBJ2-7; CDR3 length: 13; V gene: TRBV13
CDR3 protein: SARPDPYEQY; J gene: TRBJ2-7; CDR3 length: 10; V gene: TRBV20-1
CDR3 protein: ASSSSGGAGNEQF; J gene: TRBJ2-1; CDR3 length: 13; V gene: TRBV12-3/TRBV12-4
CDR3 protein: ASSPRLAGDADTQY; J gene: TRBJ2-3; CDR3 length: 14; V gene: TRBV5-4
CDR3 protein: ASSPDVSANSPLH; J gene: TRBJ1-6; CDR3 length: 13; V gene: TRBV7-2
CDR3 protein: ASRSGVGDTQY; J gene: TRBJ2-3; CDR3 length: 11; V gene: TRBV6-1
CDR3 protein: ASSLAQGTEAF; J gene: TRBJ1-1; CDR3 length: 11; V gene: TRBV5-1
CDR3 protein: ASSVGGQARYEQY; J gene: TRBJ2-7; CDR3 length: 13; V gene: TRBV9
CDR3 protein: ASSGSGSSGPYYGYT; J gene: TRBJ1-2; CDR3 length: 15; V gene: TRBV7-2
CDR3 protein: AISFAGQRGLGRNYGYT; J gene: TRBJ1-2; CDR3 length: 17; V gene: TRBV10-3
CDR3 protein: ASGPSGSGEQF; J gene: TRBJ2-1; CDR3 length: 11; V gene: TRBV7-9
CDR3 protein: SALGTGALDTQY; J gene: TRBJ2-3; CDR3 length: 12; V gene: TRBV20-1
CDR3 protein: ASSRDRGGTGELF; J gene: TRBJ2-2; CDR3 length: 13; V gene: TRBV7-3
CDR3 protein: ASGKTGGYNQPQH; J gene: TRBJ1-5; CDR3 length: 13; V gene: TRBV27
CDR3 protein: ASSSTGTTYEQY; J gene: TRBJ2-7; CDR3 length: 12; V gene: TRBV19
CDR3 protein: ASSYSEWEARTYEQY; J gene: TRBJ2-7; CDR3 length: 15; V gene: TRBV6-6
CDR3 protein: ASSARLLAGVETQY; J gene: TRBJ2-5; CDR3 length: 14; V gene: TRBV13
CDR3 protein: ASHLGGRNNEQF; J gene: TRBJ2-1; CDR3 length: 12; V gene: TRBV6-6
CDR3 protein: AIRDRAVNTEAF; J gene: TRBJ1-1; CDR3 length: 12; V gene: TRBV10-3
CDR3 protein: ASSPSKEGYT; J gene: TRBJ1-2; CDR3 length: 10; V gene: TRBV7-9
CDR3 protein: ASSLVSTQQY; J gene: TRBJ2-7; CDR3 length: 10; V gene: TRBV7-2
CDR3 protein: AWSVGGTDTQY; J gene: TRBJ2-3; CDR3 length: 11; V gene: TRBV30
CDR3 protein: ASSQSTGYNQPQH; J gene: TRBJ1-5; CDR3 length: 13; V gene: TRBV3-1
CDR3 protein: ASSYAGAGEQY; J gene: TRBJ2-7; CDR3 length: 11; V gene: TRBV6-6
CDR3 protein: ASGLIGVRETQY; J gene: TRBJ2-5; CDR3 length: 12; V gene: TRBV12-3/TRBV12-4
CDR3 protein: SARRPGGTETQY; J gene: TRBJ2-5; CDR3 length: 12; V gene: TRBV20-1
CDR3 protein: ASSFDRDLTSTDTQY; J gene: TRBJ2-3; CDR3 length: 15; V gene: TRBV6-6
CDR3 protein: ASSLAWRSYNEQF; J gene: TRBJ2-1; CDR3 length: 13; V gene: TRBV4-3
CDR3 protein: ASRKIGGATEAF; J gene: TRBJ1-1; CDR3 length: 12; V gene: TRBV12-3/TRBV12-4
CDR3 protein: ASTLGLGNTEAF; J gene: TRBJ1-1; CDR3 length: 12; V gene: TRBV2
CDR3 protein: ASTGTDYGYT; J gene: TRBJ1-2; CDR3 length: 10; V gene: TRBV6-5
CDR3 protein: SAPGGGRSTNEKLF; J gene: TRBJ1-4; CDR3 length: 14; V gene: TRBV20-1
CDR3 protein: ASSPSAAGFYEQY; J gene: TRBJ2-7; CDR3 length: 13; V gene: TRBV7-2
CDR3 protein: ASSSDDSYYGYT; J gene: TRBJ1-2; CDR3 length: 12; V gene: TRBV5-4
CDR3 protein: ASSPPGTQNYGYT; J gene: TRBJ1-2; CDR3 length: 13; V gene: TRBV7-9
CDR3 protein: SASLPASWGTEAF; J gene: TRBJ1-1; CDR3 length: 13; V gene: TRBV20-1
CDR3 protein: ASSLGLAGGPHNEQF; J gene: TRBJ2-1; CDR3 length: 15; V gene: TRBV4-1
CDR3 protein: AWSGAGVNTEAF; J gene: TRBJ1-1; CDR3 length: 12; V gene: TRBV30
CDR3 protein: ASSRLAGGTDTQY; J gene: TRBJ2-3; CDR3 length: 13; V gene: TRBV4-1
CDR3 protein: ASSPPGQGLYEQY; J gene: TRBJ2-7; CDR3 length: 13; V gene: TRBV28
CDR3 protein: ASRQTPPGQRTDTQY; J gene: TRBJ2-3; CDR3 length: 15; V gene: TRBV6-2/TRBV6-3
CDR3 protein: ASSEQGWNYEQY; J gene: TRBJ2-7; CDR3 length: 12; V gene: TRBV6-1
CDR3 protein: ASSYSRGTGELF; J gene: TRBJ2-2; CDR3 length: 12; V gene: TRBV6-5
CDR3 protein: ASSPSGGDTQY; J gene: TRBJ2-3; CDR3 length: 11; V gene: TRBV6-5
CDR3 protein: ASSRAAGYNEQF; J gene: TRBJ2-1; CDR3 length: 12; V gene: TRBV14
CDR3 protein: ASSEGASNYGYT; J gene: TRBJ1-2; CDR3 length: 12; V gene: TRBV9
CDR3 protein: AWSVRRVQSGYT; J gene: TRBJ1-2; CDR3 length: 12; V gene: TRBV30
CDR3 protein: ASRTGTGNQPQH; J gene: TRBJ1-5; CDR3 length: 12; V gene: TRBV2
CDR3 protein: SVGNQGGITEAF; J gene: TRBJ1-1; CDR3 length: 12; V gene: TRBV29-1
CDR3 protein: ASSKIAGGSYNEQF; J gene: TRBJ2-1; CDR3 length: 14; V gene: TRBV5-1
CDR3 protein: SVDGGSTNEKLF; J gene: TRBJ1-4; CDR3 length: 12; V gene: TRBV29-1
CDR3 protein: ASSRRDSSYEQY; J gene: TRBJ2-7; CDR3 length: 12; V gene: TRBV7-2
CDR3 protein: ASSSGGNEQF; J gene: TRBJ2-1; CDR3 length: 10; V gene: TRBV7-6
CDR3 protein: ASSEMRVTNNEQF; J gene: TRBJ2-1; CDR3 length: 13; V gene: TRBV10-1
CDR3 protein: SAESGGLAGALNEQF; J gene: TRBJ2-1; CDR3 length: 15; V gene: TRBV20-1